This TCR beta chain was observed in a study of cytomegalovirus exposure and HLA in healthy donors. This clone was detected a few times. Its target is not known. Primers for the PCR totalled 60 Vbeta and 13 Jbeta. Data came from immunoSEQ multiplex PCR; TCRdb stores just in-frame clones and leaves some out. The sample consists of 120,000 to 150,000 clones, about 75% of them appearing once. This CDR3 has 14 amino acids. Germline lookup yields CDR1 SQVTM and CDR2 ANQGSEA. The junction had 5 bases not matched to a gene; V was cut back by 5 bases and J by 7 bases. Points from the study as a whole: TRBV6-2, TRBV6-3 and other indistinguishable V segments were excluded. An analysis that came later showed most CMV-associated TCR beta chains appearing HLA-restricted. In vitro, a few CMV-associated chains proved specific for CMV antigens.

This sequence was found in a man aged 18-30 years in good health and CMV-seronegative. The specimen sequenced was PBMCs. This rearrangement joins TRBV29-1 to TRBJ1-4; 12 bases agree with TRBD1. CDR3 nucleotide sequence: TGCAGCGTTTGGGACAGGGGGCATGGTGAAAAACTGTTTTTT. It yields the protein CSVWDRGHGEKLFF.